This is a list of T cell receptor beta chains from one sample in a study of cytomegalovirus exposure and HLA in healthy donors. TCRdb's copy holds only in-frame clones and misses some; the assay was immunoSEQ multiplex PCR. The data contain about 140,000 clones, almost 85% of them singletons. Sample: PBMCs. These receptors came from a man younger than 35 in good health and CMV-seropositive. Both conserved end residues are part of each CDR3. Fields, in order: clone size, J gene, V gene, CDR3 protein. Size is stated for part of the rows, as once, few or many counts, or as a class when the clone is expanded.

size: NA; J: TRBJ1-5; V: TRBV7-9; CDR3: CASSESVNQPQHF
size: NA; J: TRBJ1-1; V: TRBV7-9; CDR3: CASSSPMTANTEAFF
size: few; J: TRBJ2-5; V: TRBV6-5; CDR3: CASSRRALQETQYF
size: few; J: TRBJ1-3; V: TRBV4-1; CDR3: CASSQQGARGNTIYF
size: once; J: TRBJ2-1; V: TRBV7-9; CDR3: CASSPTLAGGNYNEQFF
size: NA; J: TRBJ1-2; V: TRBV7-6; CDR3: CASSLEWWQGTNYGYTF
size: few; J: TRBJ1-1; V: TRBV28; CDR3: CASSLSVNTEAFF
size: NA; J: TRBJ2-7; V: TRBV7-6; CDR3: CASSSSNSGNNEQYF
size: few; J: TRBJ1-1; V: TRBV11-2; CDR3: CASSLVQALPSLEAFF
size: NA; J: TRBJ1-2; V: TRBV5-4; CDR3: CASSSLTGVYGYTF
size: NA; J: TRBJ2-5; V: TRBV9; CDR3: CASSVLGLLQETQYF